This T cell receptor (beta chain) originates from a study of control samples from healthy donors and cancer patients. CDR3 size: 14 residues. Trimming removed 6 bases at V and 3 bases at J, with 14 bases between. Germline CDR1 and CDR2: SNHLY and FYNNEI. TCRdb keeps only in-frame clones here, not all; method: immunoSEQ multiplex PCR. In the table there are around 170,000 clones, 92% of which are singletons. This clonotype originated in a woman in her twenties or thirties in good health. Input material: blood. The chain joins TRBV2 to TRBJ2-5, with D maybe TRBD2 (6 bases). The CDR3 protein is CASRVGGHEETQYF. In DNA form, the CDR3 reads TGTGCCAGCAGAGTGGGAGGACACGAAGAGACCCAGTACTTC.